This is a list of T cell receptor beta chains from one sample in a study of radiotherapy plus CTLA-4 blockade in lung cancer. Only in-frame clones appear in the TCRdb table, and some are missing; sequencing was by immunoSEQ multiplex PCR. This sample has approximately 90,000 clones, with roughly four fifths found just once. This material consisted of peripheral blood, taken from a patient treated with radiotherapy plus ipilimumab. These receptors were collected from a human donor with non-small cell lung cancer who had stable disease on radiotherapy plus ipilimumab. The conserved cysteine and the conserved F or W are not part of the CDR3 here.

J gene: TRBJ2-7
V gene: TRBV28
CDR3 length: 10
CDR3 protein: ASRAGFYEQY

J gene: TRBJ2-2
V gene: TRBV7-3
CDR3 length: 16
CDR3 protein: ASSPRLAGGSNTGELF

J gene: TRBJ2-1
V gene: TRBV19
CDR3 length: 13
CDR3 protein: ASSISGGNYNEQF

J gene: TRBJ1-2
V gene: TRBV18
CDR3 length: 11
CDR3 protein: ASSPGQDDGYT

J gene: TRBJ1-3
V gene: TRBV20-1
CDR3 length: 9
CDR3 protein: SASDGNTIY

J gene: TRBJ1-2
V gene: TRBV9
CDR3 length: 11
CDR3 protein: ASSVDPRNGYT

J gene: TRBJ1-5
V gene: TRBV19
CDR3 length: 14
CDR3 protein: ASSTDPRGGNQPQH

J gene: TRBJ1-5
V gene: TRBV19
CDR3 length: 16
CDR3 protein: ASNLGYRGQGVNQPQH

J gene: TRBJ2-7
V gene: TRBV7-8
CDR3 length: 14
CDR3 protein: ASSGQGAIHPYEQY

J gene: TRBJ2-3
V gene: TRBV19
CDR3 length: 9
CDR3 protein: ASSIRDTRY

J gene: TRBJ1-6
V gene: TRBV18
CDR3 length: 14
CDR3 protein: ASSPPAGKGNSPLH

J gene: TRBJ1-3
V gene: TRBV6-1
CDR3 length: 11
CDR3 protein: ASRVGLGNTIY

J gene: TRBJ1-2
V gene: TRBV10-3
CDR3 length: 16
CDR3 protein: AIRGGDTKDGWPGGYT

J gene: TRBJ1-5
V gene: TRBV28
CDR3 length: 12
CDR3 protein: ASSLTGVGQPQH

J gene: TRBJ2-5
V gene: TRBV10-1
CDR3 length: 10
CDR3 protein: ASSRDDATQY

J gene: TRBJ2-3
V gene: TRBV5-1
CDR3 length: 14
CDR3 protein: ASSVTPGLGADTQY

J gene: TRBJ1-5
V gene: TRBV20-1
CDR3 length: 9
CDR3 protein: SARGDQPQH

J gene: TRBJ1-5
V gene: TRBV27
CDR3 length: 10
CDR3 protein: AVGGSNQPQH

J gene: TRBJ2-5
V gene: TRBV27
CDR3 length: 14
CDR3 protein: ASNVAGGPGEETQY

J gene: TRBJ2-5
V gene: TRBV10-1
CDR3 length: 13
CDR3 protein: ASSDRGDKQETQY

J gene: TRBJ1-3
V gene: TRBV11-2
CDR3 length: 14
CDR3 protein: ASSLGGQGYGNTIY

J gene: TRBJ2-7
V gene: TRBV14
CDR3 length: 13
CDR3 protein: ASSPTPPGAYEQY

J gene: TRBJ2-3
V gene: TRBV5-1
CDR3 length: 12
CDR3 protein: ASSLSGATDTQY

J gene: TRBJ1-2
V gene: TRBV4-1
CDR3 length: 12
CDR3 protein: ASSQGGLNYGYT

J gene: TRBJ1-4
V gene: TRBV6-1
CDR3 length: 16
CDR3 protein: ASSGKRGQLATNEKLF